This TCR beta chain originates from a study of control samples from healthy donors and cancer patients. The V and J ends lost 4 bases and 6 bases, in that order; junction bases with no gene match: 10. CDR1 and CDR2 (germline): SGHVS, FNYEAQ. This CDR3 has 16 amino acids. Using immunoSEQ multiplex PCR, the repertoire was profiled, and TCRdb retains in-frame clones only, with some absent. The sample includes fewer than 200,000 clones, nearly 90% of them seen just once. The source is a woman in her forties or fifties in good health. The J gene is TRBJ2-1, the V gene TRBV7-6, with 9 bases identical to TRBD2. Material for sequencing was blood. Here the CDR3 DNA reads TGTGCCAGCAGCTCACAAGCGGGGGGCCTGGGCAATGAGCAGTTCTTC. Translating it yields CASSSQAGGLGNEQFF.